This T cell receptor beta chain was captured by sequencing in a study of blood T cell repertoires in COVID-19. The overall study: Sources were T cells, B-cell-depleted T cells, or PBMCs; the material itself was cDNA or gDNA.

The table came from immunoSEQ multiplex PCR; TCRdb's copy has only in-frame clones and leaves some out. Of over 250,000 clones listed, approximately 91% are singletons. Seattle's enrolled individuals joined amid active infection and were then monitored longitudinally. This clone was observed once. CDR3 size: 13 residues. The V end was cut by 5 bases, the J end by 3 bases, with 11 bases between. Germline CDR1 and CDR2: MNHEY and SMNVEV (reference sequence). Sequenced input: peripheral blood. The TCR comes from a woman aged 25-40 years with COVID-19, enrolled during active disease. This chain connects TRBV27 to TRBJ2-7, with D tentatively TRBD1 (5 bases). The CDR3 nucleotides read TGTGCCAGCAGTCTCCGACAGAGCTACGAGCAGTACTTC. Residues: CASSLRQSYEQYF.